This T cell receptor (beta chain) was sequenced in a study of cytomegalovirus exposure and HLA in healthy donors. Findings of the study overall: Fewer N-insertions than the approximately 610-donor mean were reportedly shown by an Asian-associated ancestry cluster in a later analysis. Certain sequence variants were highly shared and formed a cluster, and this cluster was likely a sequencing artifact. A later look showed TCR association rates differing by HLA locus, highest for DRB1 and lowest for HLA-C.

Comments on this clone: The antigen remains unidentified.

Trimming at V came to 5 bases and at J to 2 bases, leaving 8 bases not matched to a gene. The germline V gene has CDR1 SGHTA and CDR2 FQGNSA. The CDR3 contains 17 residues. This PCR relied on a set of 60 Vbeta primers and 13 Jbeta primers. Only in-frame clones appear in the TCRdb table, and some are missing; sequencing was by immunoSEQ multiplex PCR. This repertoire shows 150,000 to 200,000 clones, around 80% found once; its top ten account for 1%. V is TRBV7-2 and J is TRBJ2-6; 8 nucleotides align to TRBD1. The sample taken for sequencing was PBMCs. The origin of this receptor is a woman in her fifties or sixties in good health and CMV-seropositive. The CDR3 DNA sequence: TGTGCCAGCAGCCCAGGCCCGACAGGGGCTGGGGCCAACGTCCTGACTTTC. Encoded protein: CASSPGPTGAGANVLTF.